This TCR beta chain was sequenced in a study of early T cells in non-severe SARS-CoV-2 infection. Using its own MiXCR run on the 5' RACE reads, TCRdb lists one record per CDR3 protein. The data hold 100,000 to 150,000 distinct CDR3 sequences, with more than 12% observed a single time. Trimming removed 4 bases from V and 9 bases from J, with 15 bases in between. Germline assignment: CDR1 SEHNR and CDR2 FQNEAQ (reference sequence). There are 13 residues in the CDR3. The chain carries TRBV7-9 and TRBJ1-1; possible D gene TRBD1, 5 bases. The TCR sequence derives from an adult who was a healthcare worker with PCR-confirmed SARS-CoV-2 infection or an uninfected control (not recorded which). Material: whole blood. The CDR3 nucleotides read TGTGCCAGCAGCTACGAAGGGCAGGGTAAAGCTTTCTTT. Translation: CASSYEGQGKAFF.